This T cell receptor beta chain was documented in a study of patients and donors after allogeneic stem cell transplantation (dated by TCRdb to about 2020). Regarding this clonotype: No antigen is known for it. Per-nucleotide qualities are absent, and no much larger clonotype sits a single base away.

V drops 2 bases and J drops 8 bases, leaving 10 bases in between. In the germline V gene, CDR1 corresponds to SQVTM and CDR2 to ANQGSEA. There are 12 amino acids in the CDR3, from cysteine to phenylalanine inclusive. Solely the CDR3 DNA is kept, with 36 bases framed from the first base. The method was RT-PCR. TCRdb shows the sequencer as NextSeq 550. TCRdb itself trimmed the public reads at Q25 with fastp, ran MiXCR and retained productive beta chains. Duplicate CDR3 protein sequences are folded into a single record with the most common DNA and genes. This sample gives about a million distinct CDR3 sequences in total; about a sixth of them show up just once. Roughly 6.4% of the sample rests with the top ten.

This clonotype originated in a human donor who was either an allogeneic HSCT recipient or a stem cell or donor lymphocyte infusion donor (not recorded which). It is not recorded whose cells these are; they may come from a transplant donor. Here the chain combines TRBV29-1 and TRBJ2-1, and perhaps TRBD2 as D gene, on 6 matching bases. Sequenced: blood, either unsorted or a sorted T cell fraction (not recorded which). The CDR3 protein is CSVEPRRDEQFF. The nucleotide sequence reads TGCAGCGTTGAACCCAGGAGGGATGAGCAGTTCTTC.